This TCR beta chain derives from a study of T cells after yellow fever vaccination. Notes on the study in general: The CD4 and CD8 compartments had a small share of their clonotypes in common.

Trimming stripped 2 bases from V and 4 bases from J, with 4 bases between. Germline CDR1 and CDR2: SGDLS and YYNGEE. This CDR3 has 11 amino acids. This clonotype was picked up many times. No antigen is known for it. TCRdb ran MiXCR on the 5' RACE reads and lists one entry per CDR3 protein. The table has about 150,000 distinct CDR3 sequences, just over 6.5% seen once. This TCR was sampled from a man aged 25 to 45 who received the YFV17D yellow fever vaccine. The chain couples TRBV9 to TRBJ2-7; D is ambiguous. The material sequenced was CD4+ T cells sorted from PBMCs, taken 10 days after the yellow fever booster vaccination. CDR3 amino acids: CASSVGYEQYF. Written as DNA, the CDR3 is TGTGCCAGCAGCGTCGGATACGAGCAGTACTTC. The whole variable domain, remainder taken from reference TRBV9 and TRBJ2-7, is DSGVTQTPKHLITATGQRVTLRCSPRSGDLSVYWYQQSLDQGLQFLIQYYNGEERAKGNILERFSAQQFPDLHSELNLSSLELGDSALYFCASSVGYEQYFGPGTRLTVT.